The T cell receptor (beta chain) described here comes from a study of blood T cell repertoires in COVID-19. Study at large: Both acute and convalescent COVID-19 samples were obtained from the United States, Italy and Spain.

Self-reported history from a screening survey and questionnaire set each donor's cohort. Among Cohort 3 donors, those recovered had two negative PCRs, clearance, or symptom resolution. Germline CDR1 and CDR2: LGHNA and YNFKEQ. The CDR3 consists of 15 residues. After removal of 0 bases from V and 7 bases from J, the junction contained 5 bases not matched to a gene. Per the authors' pipeline: Estimation of nucleated cell counts was performed using reference gene primer amplification. Assay: immunoSEQ multiplex PCR; the TCRdb copy retains only in-frame clones and omits some. The DNA gave D and trimming, while V, J and clone size come from that table. The repertoire consists of about 190,000 clones, with approximately 88% occurring once and the leading ten covering 3.2%.

This clonotype originated in a young woman who had recovered from COVID-19. Material: PBMCs or T cells enriched from blood (not recorded which). This chain connects TRBV4-2 to TRBJ2-2, with 7 bases fitting TRBD1. In DNA, the CDR3 is TGTGCCAGCAGCCAAGATCTACGGACAGGCGGGGAGCTGTTTTTT. As protein: CASSQDLRTGGELFF.